This passage covers 27 T cell receptor beta chains from one sample sequenced in a study of blood T cell repertoires in COVID-19. Here immunoSEQ multiplex PCR was the method, and the copy in TCRdb shows in-frame clones only, minus some. The table lists 55,000 or so clones, roughly 79% of them singletons. The sequencing input was peripheral blood. These receptors originate from a man aged 55 to 70 with acute or convalescent COVID-19.

The genes are TRBV10-3 and TRBJ1-1; TRBD1 is a possible D gene (6 bases). Germline CDR1 ENHRY, CDR2 SYGVKD. The ends were cut back, 3 bases at V and 2 bases at J, with 13 bases in the middle. The CDR3 consists of 15 residues. The CDR3 loop reads CAISEQGGENTEAFF. CDR3 in DNA: TGTGCCATCAGTGAACAGGGTGGAGAAAACACTGAAGCTTTCTTT.

This clone was counted between two and nine times. The rearrangement uses TRBV4-1 and TRBJ1-4; D ambiguous. The V gene lost 0 bases and the J gene lost 5 bases, with 7 bases spanning the gap. The CDR3 runs 14 residues. In germline, CDR1 is MGHRA, CDR2 YSYEKL. This CDR3 is CASSQDVLNEKLFF. CDR3 nucleotide sequence: TGCGCCAGCAGCCAAGACGTATTAAATGAAAAACTGTTTTTT.

The CDR3 coding sequence is TGCAGTGCTAGTCTGGCTCAGACAGGGATCGACTATGGCTACACCTTC. Amino acid sequence: CSASLAQTGIDYGYTF. The chain has TRBV20-1 and TRBJ1-2, with TRBD1 identical over 7 bases. Germline loops: CDR1 DFQATT, CDR2 SNEGSKA (reference sequence). This CDR3 region has 16 residues. The ends lost 3 bases at V and 3 bases at J; junction bases unmatched: 13.

The genes are TRBV5-1 and TRBJ1-3; no clear D. The CDR3 sequence is 15 residues long. Looked up from germline, CDR1 is SGHRS and CDR2 is YFSETQ. V shed 4 bases and J shed 2 bases, with 13 bases lying between them. DNA of the CDR3: TGCGCCAGCAGCGGAAACCCACAGACTGGAAACACCATATATTTT. It yields the protein CASSGNPQTGNTIYF.

As for this clone: The same CDR3 is also encoded by other DNA sequences in this sample. The genes are TRBV5-1 and TRBJ2-5; tentatively, D is TRBD2 (5 bases). V lost 3 bases and J 5 bases, leaving 14 bases between the germline ends. Germline V CDR1 and CDR2: SGHRS, YFSETQ. CDR3 length equals 14 residues. Written as DNA, the CDR3 is TGCGCCAGCAGCTCCCAAGGGAGCGAGGAGACCCAGTACTTC. Its translation: CASSSQGSEETQYF.

This chain links TRBV11-2 with TRBJ1-2, with D possibly matching TRBD1 (6 bases). The length of the CDR3 is 16 residues. Germline lookup yields CDR1 SGHAT and CDR2 FQNNGV. V was shortened by 3 bases and J by 4 bases, with 18 bases between the two germline ends. CDR3 sequence reads: CASSFLPGTSIYGYTF. CDR3 sequence (DNA): TGTGCCAGCAGCTTTTTACCCGGGACATCAATCTATGGCTACACCTTC.

The chain joins TRBV12-5 to TRBJ1-3, with a tentative D call TRBD1 (5 bases). The germline CDR1 and CDR2 sequences are LGHNT and FRNRAP. The CDR3 extends over 16 amino acids. Trimming took 1 base from V and 2 from J, leaving 12 bases between them. This chain's CDR3 is CASGLGAGGTGNTIYF. CDR3 coding DNA: TGTGCTAGTGGTTTGGGGGCCGGGGGGACTGGAAACACCATATATTTT.

The chain carries TRBV29-1 and TRBJ1-1; possible D gene TRBD1, 6 bases. V lost 7 bases, J lost 6 bases, and 15 bases lay in between. This CDR3 is built from 12 residues. The V gene's germline CDR1 is SQVTM and CDR2 ANQGSEA. In DNA, the CDR3 is TGCAGCGCTACTACAGGGAGCGCTGAAGCTTTCTTT. This codes for CSATTGSAEAFF. Using reference TRBV29-1 and TRBJ1-1 for the parts outside the CDR3, the full variable domain is SAVISQKPSRDICQRGTSLTIQCQVDSQVTMMFWYRQQPGQSLTLIATANQGSEATYESGFVIDKFPISRPNLTFSTLTVSNMSPEDSSIYLCSATTGSAEAFFGQGTRLTVV.

Only a few counts were recorded for this clone. The genes are TRBV19 and TRBJ2-7, with no clear D. Trimming took off 1 base at V and 0 bases at J, with 7 bases between the two ends. Germline V gene sequence: CDR1 LNHDA, CDR2 SQIVND (reference sequence). The CDR3 has 14 amino acids. CDR3 DNA sequence: TGTGCCAGTAGTATAGGAGGCACCTCCTACGAGCAGTACTTC. It is translated as CASSIGGTSYEQYF.

This clone was seen just once. This chain joins TRBV21-1 and TRBJ1-6. TRBV21-1 is labeled a pseudogene. CDR3 length equals 24 residues. The CDR3 spells CASSNGGEEQSPGRQSPYNSPLHF. The CDR3 DNA is TGTGCCAGCAGCAACGGCGGGGAGGAGCAAAGCCCGGGCCGTCAAAGTCCCTATAATTCACCCCTCCACTTT.

The chain employs TRBV9 and TRBJ2-2; TRBD2 might be the D (6 bases). Per the germline V gene, CDR1 is SGDLS and CDR2 is YYNGEE. The CDR3 runs 15 residues. The V and J ends lost 4 bases and 3 bases respectively, with 13 bases between them. The chain's CDR3 is CASSPLGGDTGELFF. CDR3 coding DNA: TGTGCCAGCAGCCCCTTGGGGGGAGACACCGGGGAGCTGTTTTTT.

The chain recombines TRBV30 with TRBJ1-2; 10 bases are a match to TRBD1. The CDR3 is made up of 15 amino acids. Germline CDR1 and CDR2: GTSNPN and SVGIG (reference sequence). V shed 2 bases, J shed 4 bases, and the junction held 7 bases outside the gene matches. Written as DNA, the CDR3 is TGTGCCTGGAGTTCCCGACAGGGGGCCATCTATGGCTACACCTTC. Amino acid sequence: CAWSSRQGAIYGYTF. Filled out from reference TRBV30 and TRBJ1-2, the complete variable domain reads SQTIHQWPATLVQPVGSPLSLECTVEGTSNPNLYWYRQAAGRGLQLLFYSVGIGQISSEVPQNLSASRPQDRQFILSSKKLLLSDSGFYLCAWSSRQGAIYGYTFGSGTRLTVV.

V is TRBV27 and J is TRBJ1-5; D perhaps matches TRBD1 (5 bases). The CDR3 consists of 15 residues. V was pared by 0 bases and J by 3 bases, with 9 bases between. Germline V lookup: CDR1 MNHEY, CDR2 SMNVEV (reference sequence). In DNA form, the CDR3 reads TGTGCCAGCAGTTTATCGGGGGGATTCAATCAGCCCCAGCATTTT. Amino acid sequence: CASSLSGGFNQPQHF.

The chain is built from TRBV6-5 and TRBJ2-4, with 9 bases identical to TRBD1. CDR3 length: 14 residues. With 10 bases clipped from V and 9 bases from J, the junction kept 13 bases outside the gene matches. Looked up from germline, CDR1 is MNHEY and CDR2 is SVGAGI. The CDR3 nucleotides read TGTGCCACCAAGAGCGGACAGGGGATACCCATTCAGTACTTC. This sequence encodes CATKSGQGIPIQYF.

The V and J genes are TRBV4-1 and TRBJ1-1; 8 positions match TRBD1. CDR1 is MGHRA, CDR2 YSYEKL, per germline. With 5 bases clipped from V and 7 bases from J, the junction kept 12 bases outside the gene matches. The CDR3 sequence is 15 residues long. CDR3: CASSKGQGAALEAFF. The CDR3 DNA follows: TGCGCCAGCAGCAAAGGGCAGGGGGCGGCTCTTGAAGCTTTCTTT.

The chain joins TRBV6-1 to TRBJ1-6; D gene uncertain. Per the germline V gene, CDR1 is MNHNS and CDR2 is SASEGT. Trimming shortened V by 2 bases and J by 12 bases, and 5 bases separated the two germline ends. This CDR3 has 11 amino acids. CDR3 nucleotides: TGTGCCAGCAGTGAATTCCGACCCCTCCACTTT. It yields the protein CASSEFRPLHF.

The chain uses TRBV20-1 and TRBJ2-5, with TRBD1 matching over 8 bases. The germline CDR1 and CDR2 sequences are DFQATT and SNEGSKA (reference sequence). Trimming at V came to 3 bases and at J to 1 base, leaving 4 bases not matched to a gene. The CDR3 is made up of 14 amino acids. CDR3 sequence (DNA): TGCAGTGCTAGTAGACAGGGGTCCCAAGAGACCCAGTACTTC. Amino acid sequence: CSASRQGSQETQYF.

This clone was counted a few times. This chain links TRBV5-4 with TRBJ1-2, with 12 bases matching TRBD1. Germline V gene sequence: CDR1 SGHNT, CDR2 YYREEE (reference sequence). V shed 5 bases, J shed 4 bases, and the junction held 15 bases outside the gene matches. The CDR3 covers 18 residues. The CDR3 sequence: CASSRDRGPFGAGYGYTF. Here the CDR3 DNA reads TGTGCCAGCAGTCGGGACAGGGGGCCCTTTGGGGCTGGCTATGGCTACACCTTC.

V is TRBV5-1 and J is TRBJ1-6; a possible D gene is TRBD1 (5 bases). Germline V lookup: CDR1 SGHRS, CDR2 YFSETQ. V shed 1 base and J shed 6 bases, with 11 bases lying between them. CDR3 length equals 15 residues. This CDR3 is CASSLIGGGNSPLHF. CDR3 DNA: TGCGCCAGCAGCTTGATCGGGGGTGGTAATTCACCCCTCCACTTT.

The V call is TRBV4-1, the J call TRBJ1-1, with TRBD1 identical over 8 bases. CDR1 and CDR2 from the germline V gene are MGHRA and YSYEKL. This CDR3 region has 13 residues. V lost 4 bases and J lost 6; bases outside the gene matches: 4. CDR3 sequence reads: CASSPAGGPEAFF. CDR3 nucleotide sequence: TGCGCCAGCAGCCCCGCAGGGGGCCCTGAAGCTTTCTTT.

J is TRBJ1-4 and V is TRBV18; D is perhaps TRBD1 (6 bases). CDR3 size: 15 residues. Germline-derived CDR1 and CDR2 are KGHSH and LQKENI. V lost 2 bases and J 6 bases, leaving 13 bases between the germline ends. The CDR3 region has the DNA TGTGCCAGCTCACCAACACAGGGCTTCGATGAAAAACTGTTTTTT. Translation gives CASSPTQGFDEKLFF.

This CDR3 is CASSLDTRALFGELFF. The DNA for the CDR3 is TGTGCCAGCAGCTTGGATACGAGGGCCCTTTTCGGGGAGCTGTTTTTT. The V and J genes are TRBV5-4 and TRBJ2-2; D is possibly TRBD2 (5 bases). The CDR3 has 16 residues. V was shortened by 0 bases and J by 7 bases, with 16 bases between the two germline ends. Germline V gene data show CDR1 as SGHNT and CDR2 as YYREEE (reference sequence).

This chain uses TRBV7-3 with TRBJ2-2; no definite D call. Trimming removed 3 bases at V and 2 bases at J, with 7 bases between. Germline CDR1 and CDR2: SGHTA and FQGTGA. There are 14 residues in the CDR3. The CDR3 region is CASSLSGNTGELFF. The DNA of the CDR3 is TGTGCCAGCAGCTTGTCAGGAAACACCGGGGAGCTGTTTTTT.

This clone was counted a few times. V gene TRBV28 combines with J gene TRBJ1-6; D ambiguous. V was shortened by 3 bases and J by 14 bases, with 14 bases between the two germline ends. The CDR3 sequence is 13 residues long. Germline V CDR1 and CDR2: MDHEN, SYDVKM. CDR3 in amino acids: CASSLVLPGTLHF. The CDR3 DNA follows: TGTGCCAGCAGTTTGGTATTGCCGGGTACCCTCCACTTT.

The chain couples TRBV5-6 to TRBJ1-2; 7 bases are a match to TRBD1. Germline V gives CDR1 SGHDT, CDR2 YYEEEE. The junction had 8 bases not matched to a gene; V was cut back by 3 bases and J by 6 bases. This CDR3 is 14 amino acids long. In DNA, the CDR3 is TGTGCCAGCAGCTCTCAGACAGGGACGGATGGCTACACCTTC. Its protein is CASSSQTGTDGYTF.

V usage is TRBV5-1 and J usage is TRBJ2-7; maybe TRBD1 (6 bases). V gave up 4 bases and J gave up 6 bases, with 17 bases separating them. CDR1 and CDR2 from the germline V gene are SGHRS and YFSETQ. There are 14 residues in the CDR3. CDR3 sequence (DNA): TGCGCCAGCAGCCGTTCGTGGGGGCAAATCGAGCAGTACTTC. It is translated as CASSRSWGQIEQYF. Using reference TRBV5-1 and TRBJ2-7 for the parts outside the CDR3, the full variable domain is KAGVTQTPRYLIKTRGQQVTLSCSPISGHRSVSWYQQTPGQGLQFLFEYFSETQRNKGNFPGRFSGRQFSNSRSEMNVSTLELGDSALYLCASSRSWGQIEQYFGPGTRLTVT.

The sample holds one count of this clone. This chain connects TRBV27 to TRBJ2-3, with D possibly being TRBD2 (6 bases). The CDR3 spans 14 residues. In germline, CDR1 is MNHEY, CDR2 SMNVEV (reference sequence). Trimming left V 3 bases short and J 3 bases short, with 10 bases between. The CDR3, as DNA: TGTGCCAGCAGTTTGGGCGGGGATACAGATACGCAGTATTTT. Protein sequence: CASSLGGDTDTQYF.